This T cell receptor (beta chain) was documented in a study of cytomegalovirus exposure and HLA in healthy donors. Regarding the study as a whole: In a later analysis, common viral pathogens appeared linked to several of the most significant clusters. V- and J-gene trimming in TCR beta was tied to a missense DCLRE1C variant by an analysis performed later. Cytomegalovirus association was listed for about 180 TCR beta chains.

PCR employed 60 Vbeta and 13 Jbeta primers. The assay was immunoSEQ multiplex PCR, and TCRdb's table has in-frame clones only and misses some. Of 130,000 or so clones listed, 65% to 85% are singletons. As for the donors, each was a healthy bone marrow donor. CDR1 and CDR2 (germline): MDHEN, SYDVKM. After removal of 5 bases from V and 5 bases from J, the junction contained 7 bases not matched to a gene. The CDR3 spans 15 residues. Remarks on this clone: Its cognate antigen is unknown.

V and J are TRBV28 and TRBJ1-5, with 9 bases matching TRBD1. Sequenced: PBMCs. The clonotype originates from a man over 45 in good health and CMV-seronegative. The chain's CDR3 is CASSDLDRGYQPQHF. The CDR3 coding sequence is TGTGCCAGCAGTGACCTGGACAGGGGATATCAGCCCCAGCATTTT. Full variable domain (rest looked up from reference TRBV28 and TRBJ1-5): DVKVTQSSRYLVKRTGEKVFLECVQDMDHENMFWYRQDPGLGLRLIYFSYDVKMKEKGDIPEGYSVSREKKERFSLILESASTNQTSMYLCASSDLDRGYQPQHFGDGTRLSIL.